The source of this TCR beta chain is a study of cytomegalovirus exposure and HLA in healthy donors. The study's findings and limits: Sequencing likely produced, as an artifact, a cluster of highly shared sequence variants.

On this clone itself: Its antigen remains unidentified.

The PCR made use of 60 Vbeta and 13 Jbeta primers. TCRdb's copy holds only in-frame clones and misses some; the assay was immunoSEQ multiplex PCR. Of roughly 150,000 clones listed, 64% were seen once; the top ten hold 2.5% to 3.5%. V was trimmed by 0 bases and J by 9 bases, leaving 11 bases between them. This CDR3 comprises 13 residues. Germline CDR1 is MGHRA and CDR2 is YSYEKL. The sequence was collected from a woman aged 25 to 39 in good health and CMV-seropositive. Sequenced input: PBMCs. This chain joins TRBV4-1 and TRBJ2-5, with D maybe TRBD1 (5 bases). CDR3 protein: CASSQDQGSAQYF. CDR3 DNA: TGCGCCAGCAGCCAAGACCAGGGTTCGGCCCAGTACTTC.